These 29 T cell receptor beta chains share one sample of origin, sequenced in a study of tumor-infiltrating lymphocytes in primary liver carcinoma. For each extraction, RNA and DNA were obtained together from roughly 20-30 mg of unsorted bulk tissue. From approximately 0.5 ug of total RNA, TCR beta-specific cDNA was reverse-transcribed using a constant-region primer. Generation of the TCR beta libraries relied on three nested multiplex PCR rounds using slightly modified ARM-PCR. The study ran its first two PCR rounds for roughly 10 cycles each, using TRBV1-TRBV30 forward primers and a C-beta reverse primer. TCRdb ran MiXCR on the multiplex PCR reads and lists one entry per CDR3 protein. The sample yields tens of thousands of distinct CDR3 sequences, approximately 73% seen once. Sequenced: liver tumor tissue from sampling region 2. Subset given: tumor region T2, inferior pole. These receptors were obtained from a man aged 35 to 55 with primary liver carcinoma and hepatitis B virus infection.

The chain couples TRBV2 to TRBJ2-2; TRBD2 matches 8 bases. Trimming removed 5 bases from V and 3 bases from J; junction bases left unmatched: 14. CDR1 is SNHLY, CDR2 FYNNEI, per germline. CDR3 length: 18 residues. The chain's CDR3 is CASSRPGGGIAYTGELFF. CDR3 bases: TGTGCCAGCAGTCGTCCCGGGGGGGGCATCGCGTACACCGGGGAGCTGTTTTTT.

Notes on this clonotype: The CDR3 ends on some other residue instead of the conserved phenylalanine or tryptophan, so this is likely a read error. This chain joins TRBV10-1 and TRBJ2-5; D remains unclear. CDR1 WNHNN and CDR2 SYGVQD come from the germline V gene (reference sequence). CDR3 length equals 13 residues. CDR3 region: CVSSVQYQETQYL. The CDR3 DNA sequence: TGCGTCAGCAGTGTACAGTACCAAGAGACCCAGTACTTA.

The table lists this clonotype with a count of one. As the CDR3 is not closed by the conserved phenylalanine or tryptophan, this likely results from a read error. The gene calls are TRBV11-2 and TRBJ2-6; 8 bases agree with TRBD1. This CDR3 spans 21 amino acids. Germline lookup yields CDR1 SGHAT and CDR2 FQNNGV. In DNA, the CDR3 is TGTGCCAGCAACATGGGGGGAGACAGGGGCATTTCCCTCTCTGGGGCCAACATCCTGACTCTC. This encodes CASNMGGDRGISLSGANILTL.

Points on this clonotype: At one of its ends the junction is not consistent with the germline gene, which may arise from a read error. This chain connects TRBV4-1 to TRBJ2-5, with no clear D. The CDR3 has 12 residues. Germline CDR1 is MGHRA and CDR2 is YSYEKL. CDR3 sequence (DNA): TGCGCCAGAAGCCAACCTCAAGATACCCACTACTTC. Its protein product is CARSQPQDTHYF.

This clonotype came up a few times. One end of the junction fails to match germline, which may point to a read error. The rearrangement joins TRBV6-1 to TRBJ2-7; no reliable D call. The CDR3 sequence is 12 residues long. CDR1 is MNHNS and CDR2 is SASEGT in the germline V gene. The CDR3 sequence is CASRLQICEQHF. In DNA, the CDR3 is TGTGCCAGCAGACTACAGATCTGCGAGCAGCACTTC.

The chain is built from TRBV6-2 or TRBV6-3 and TRBJ2-7; D perhaps matches TRBD2 (6 bases). The CDR3 contains 15 residues. The V end was cut by 6 bases, the J end by 3 bases, with 18 bases between. The V gene's germline CDR1 is MNHEY and CDR2 SVGEGT. The CDR3 DNA is TGTGCCAGCAGGCCCTGGATGTTGCGGGGCTACGAGCAGTACTTC. This codes for CASRPWMLRGYEQYF.

The gene calls are TRBV6-1 and TRBJ2-7; TRBD2 matches at 7 bases. Germline loops: CDR1 MNHNS, CDR2 SASEGT. The CDR3 is 17 amino acids. The CDR3 here is CAGSEAGRASGSYEQYF. In nucleotides, the CDR3 is TGTGCTGGCAGTGAGGCGGGGAGGGCTAGCGGCTCCTACGAGCAGTACTTC.

About this clonotype: No conserved phenylalanine or tryptophan is present at the end of the CDR3, so a read error is the likely explanation. This rearrangement joins TRBV11-1 to TRBJ2-7; 8 positions agree with TRBD1. The CDR3 extends over 13 amino acids. With V trimmed by 10 bases and J by 1 base, 6 bases remained unmatched. Germline V gives CDR1 SGHAT, CDR2 FQDESV (reference sequence). This CDR3 is CANRGKQSYEQYS. CDR3 bases: TGTGCCAACAGGGGGAAGCAATCCTACGAGCAGTACTCC.

In this sample, this clonotype turned up once. Its ends do not fully match the called genes, so a read error is possible. The rearrangement uses TRBV30 and TRBJ2-5, with D possibly being TRBD2 (5 bases). CDR3 size: 15 residues. The germline CDR1 and CDR2 sequences are GTSNPN and SVGIG (reference sequence). CDR3 DNA: TGTGCCTTGAGTATCCCCTTCACTAGAGGGGAGACCCAGTACTTC. This sequence encodes CALSIPFTRGETQYF.

The genes are TRBV5-6 and TRBJ1-1; D gene uncertain. CDR3 size: 14 residues. Looked up from germline, CDR1 is SGHDT and CDR2 is YYEEEE. The ends were cut back, 5 bases at V and 4 bases at J, with 15 bases in the middle. The CDR3 DNA reads TGTGCCAGCAGTCTTTGGGAGGAAGGCACTGAAGCTTTCTTT. Its protein product is CASSLWEEGTEAFF.

This clonotype was seen at least ten times. The chain recombines TRBV5-1 with TRBJ2-7; the D is unclear. The CDR3 is 14 amino acids. Germline CDR1 and CDR2: SGHRS and YFSETQ. Trimming pared 6 bases from V and 6 bases from J, leaving 19 bases between. As DNA, the CDR3 is TGCGCCAGCATGGATACGGGCAGGAAAGCCGAGCAGTACTTC. Translating it yields CASMDTGRKAEQYF.

This clonotype was found a few times. A much bigger clone sits one base away, suggesting this may be a read error. This chain links TRBV19 with TRBJ2-1; 10 bases fit TRBD1. Germline V gene lookup returns CDR1 LNHDA and CDR2 SQIVND (reference sequence). The V segment lost 8 bases and the J segment 9 bases; nucleotides outside the gene matches: 13. The length of the CDR3 is 15 residues. CDR3 DNA sequence: TGTGCCAGTGCCAACGACCGGACAGGGGGAATTGAGCAGTTCTTC. It specifies CASANDRTGGIEQFF.

Regarding this clonotype: A junction end diverges from the germline sequence, so it may reflect a read error. J is TRBJ2-6 and V is TRBV7-9, with a possible D match to TRBD1 (5 bases). From germline, CDR1 is SEHNR and CDR2 FQNEAQ (reference sequence). The CDR3 has 15 residues. Here the CDR3 reads CASQGYSPGANILTF. CDR3 DNA sequence: TGTGCCAGCCAGGGTTATTCGCCTGGGGCCAACATCCTGACTTTC.

The chain uses TRBV29-1 and TRBJ2-3; no firm D call. With the DNA end fitting TRBJ1-5 better, the J assignment may be wrong. Germline V gene sequence: CDR1 SQVTM, CDR2 ANQGSEA. The CDR3 runs to 13 residues. The CDR3 nucleotides are TGCAGCGTCAGGACGGAGGGCGGAGATACGCAGCATTTT. This translates into CSVRTEGGDTQHF.

This clonotype was picked up one time. Germline and junction disagree at one end, which may indicate a read error. The chain is built from TRBV14 and TRBJ1-2; D remains ambiguous. CDR1 is SGHDN, CDR2 FVKESK, per germline. CDR3 length: 14 amino acids. The CDR3 coding sequence is TGTGCCAGCAGCCATAAGGGTGATAGCTATGGCTACACGTTC. It translates to CASSHKGDSYGYTF.

This clonotype was observed at least ten times. As DNA, the CDR3 is TGTGCCAGCAGTCGGACTAGCGGGAGGGTCCCCACTTATTACGAGCAGTACTTC. Translation gives CASSRTSGRVPTYYEQYF. This chain uses TRBV5-4 with TRBJ2-7, with 15 bases matching TRBD2. V lost 5 bases and J lost 4; bases outside the gene matches: 13. There are 18 residues in the CDR3. Germline CDR1 is SGHNT and CDR2 is YYREEE (reference sequence).

On this clonotype itself: A read error may produce the germline difference seen at one junction end. The genes are TRBV10-2 and TRBJ2-3; possibly TRBD1 for D (5 bases). The CDR3 is 12 residues long. CDR1 and CDR2 from the germline V gene are WSHSY and SAAADI. The CDR3, as DNA: TGCGCCAGTAGTGTAGACAGCGATACGAAGTATTTT. Protein: CASSVDSDTKYF.

This clonotype came up a few times. The junction shows a germline mismatch at one end, possibly a read error. The gene calls are TRBV29-1 and TRBJ1-2; TRBD1 aligns across 8 bases. The CDR3 is 12 residues long. The germline V gene encodes CDR1 SQVTM and CDR2 ANQGSEA. The CDR3 reads CSMGQETYDYTF. The CDR3 DNA follows: TGCAGCATGGGACAGGAGACATATGACTACACCTTC.

In the case of this clonotype: The junction differs from germline at one of its ends, possibly a read error. The genes are TRBV7-9 and TRBJ2-3, with 7 nucleotides matching TRBD1. CDR3 length: 13 residues. Per germline, CDR1 SEHNR and CDR2 FQNEAQ (reference sequence). The CDR3 sequence: CAIGDRDVDTQYF. For the CDR3, the DNA is TGTGCCATCGGCGACAGGGATGTAGATACGCAGTACTTT.

This clonotype was observed many times. The chain employs TRBV28 and TRBJ2-1, with 15 bases matching TRBD2. The CDR3 spans 18 residues. J lost 2 bases, V lost 5 bases, and 7 bases had no gene match. Germline V gives CDR1 MDHEN, CDR2 SYDVKM. This CDR3 is CASSPLGLAGGPYNEQFF. The CDR3 region has the DNA TGTGCCAGCAGTCCCCTCGGACTAGCGGGAGGGCCCTACAATGAGCAGTTCTTC.

The chain joins TRBV6-5 to TRBJ2-1; a weak D match, TRBD2 (5 bases). CDR3 size: 13 residues. Germline-derived CDR1 and CDR2 are MNHEY and SVGAGI. The ends were cut back, 7 bases at V and 13 bases at J, with 20 bases in the middle. CDR3 sequence (DNA): TGTGCCAGCACCCTCACTAGTGGGATTGTCCAGTTCTTC. It yields the protein CASTLTSGIVQFF.

This rearrangement joins TRBV4-3 to TRBJ2-1; 8 nucleotides line up with TRBD2. The V gene end was trimmed by 2 bases and the J gene end by 6 bases; junction bases not matched to a gene: 6. Germline CDR1 reads LGHNA; CDR2 reads YSLEER. This CDR3 is 15 amino acids long. CDR3 amino acids: CASSQQAGERNEQFF. As DNA, the CDR3 is TGCGCCAGCAGCCAACAAGCGGGAGAACGCAATGAGCAGTTCTTC.

This sequence joins TRBV5-1 and TRBJ2-7; D might be TRBD2 (6 bases). CDR1 and CDR2 from the germline V gene are SGHRS and YFSETQ. The CDR3 sequence is 15 residues long. V lost 4 bases, J lost 1 base, and 15 bases lay in between. Here the CDR3 DNA reads TGCGCCAGCAGCCCCAACGGCGGGACTTCCTACGAGCAGTACTTC. This encodes CASSPNGGTSYEQYF. Full variable domain (rest looked up from reference TRBV5-1 and TRBJ2-7): KAGVTQTPRYLIKTRGQQVTLSCSPISGHRSVSWYQQTPGQGLQFLFEYFSETQRNKGNFPGRFSGRQFSNSRSEMNVSTLELGDSALYLCASSPNGGTSYEQYFGPGTRLTVT.

The chain couples TRBV7-8 to TRBJ2-1; D remains unclear. V lost 7 bases to trimming and J lost 11 bases, with 12 bases between them. The germline CDR1 and CDR2 sequences are SGHVS and FQNEAQ. The CDR3 loop spans 11 amino acids. The CDR3 coding sequence is TGTGCCAGCAACTCCGTGGGTAAGCAGTTCTTC. Translation: CASNSVGKQFF.

With regard to this clonotype: Since the CDR3 does not end with the conserved phenylalanine or tryptophan, this likely comes from a read error. The limits of the CDR3 on the DNA are not certain, so only TCRdb's listed CDR3 is given. This sequence joins TRBV28 and TRBJ1-1; TRBD1 is the table's D call, not checked against the DNA. Germline CDR1 reads MDHEN; CDR2 reads SYDVKM. The CDR3 sequence runs 12 residues, both termini included. The CDR3 region is CASRITGDEALY.

This clonotype was seen only a few times. The genes are TRBV29-1 and TRBJ1-2; D remains unclear. The length of the CDR3 is 10 residues. Germline CDR1 reads SQVTM; CDR2 reads ANQGSEA. V lost 8 bases, J lost 11 bases, and 15 bases lay in between. CDR3 region: CSLGDYVYTF. The CDR3 DNA is TGCAGCCTTGGTGATTATGTTTACACCTTC.

This clonotype was detected only a few times. This chain joins TRBV12-3 or TRBV12-4 and TRBJ1-5; a weak D match, TRBD1 (5 bases). V lost 5 bases to trimming and J lost 9 bases, with 11 bases between them. This CDR3 is 12 amino acids long. CDR3 in DNA: TGTGCCAGCAGTCAAACCCAGGGGCCCCAGCATTTT. Translated, it gives CASSQTQGPQHF.

At least ten counts were recorded for this clonotype. For the CDR3, the DNA is TGTGCCAGCAGTTTTACAGGGGCCTCCTACGAGCAGTACTTC. Translated: CASSFTGASYEQYF. The V gene is TRBV28, the J gene TRBJ2-7; 7 positions agree with TRBD1. The length of the CDR3 is 14 residues. The germline gives CDR1 MDHEN, CDR2 SYDVKM. V was clipped by 3 bases and J by 0 bases; unmatched bases: 2.

This chain connects TRBV11-1 to TRBJ2-1, with D possibly TRBD2 on 6 matching bases. Germline CDR1 is SGHAT and CDR2 is FQDESV (reference sequence). With 6 bases removed from V and 0 bases from J, the gap between germline ends came to 21 bases. This CDR3 is 18 amino acids long. CDR3 sequence: CASSLRSLAKGSYNEQFF. CDR3 bases: TGTGCCAGCAGTCTCAGGAGCCTAGCGAAAGGCTCCTACAATGAGCAGTTCTTC.